This TCR beta chain is from a study of cytomegalovirus exposure and HLA in healthy donors. Healthy donors of bone marrow made up the group. This clone was seen a few times. V was pared by 7 bases and J by 2 bases, with 19 bases between. This CDR3 comprises 16 residues. Per germline, CDR1 SNHLY and CDR2 FYNNEI. Primers: 60 Vbeta forward and 13 Jbeta reverse. The assay was immunoSEQ multiplex PCR, and TCRdb's table has in-frame clones only and misses some. The sample contains about 190,000 clones, around three quarters of which appear only once. Material for sequencing was PBMCs. This sequence originates from a woman younger than 30 in good health and CMV-seronegative. The V call is TRBV2, the J call TRBJ2-3; a weak D match, TRBD1 (6 bases). The CDR3 coding sequence is TGTGCCAGCACTCAGCTACAGGGCGCCGTCACAGATACGCAGTATTTT. Protein sequence: CASTQLQGAVTDTQYF.